These 27 T cell receptor beta chains share one sample of origin, sequenced in a study of shared clonotypes between healthy human individuals. Libraries were prepared by immunoSEQ multiplex PCR; TCRdb keeps only in-frame clonotypes and omits some of them. Of hundreds of thousands of clones detected, about 74% appear once; the ten largest clones hold about 1.7%. The sample taken for sequencing was memory CD4+ T cells sorted from blood. Subset denoted: CD45RA-negative fraction. The source of these receptors is a woman between 25 and 40 years old in good health.

This chain uses TRBV7-9 with TRBJ2-3; a weak D match, TRBD2 (6 bases). The length of the CDR3 is 17 residues. Trimming stripped 4 bases from V and 4 bases from J, with 21 bases between. Germline assignment: CDR1 SEHNR and CDR2 FQNEAQ (reference sequence). The CDR3 DNA is TGTGCCAGCAGCTCCGGAGGGGATGGGGGAAGTGCAGATACGCAGTATTTT. Protein product: CASSSGGDGGSADTQYF.

The chain uses TRBV7-2 and TRBJ2-7; 8 bases align to TRBD2. The germline gives CDR1 SGHTA, CDR2 FQGNSA. Trimming removed 0 bases from V and 2 bases from J; junction bases left unmatched: 9. CDR3 length: 17 amino acids. CDR3 bases: TGTGCCAGCAGCTTAGCCCCTCGAGCCGGGAGGGCCTACGAGCAGTACTTC. It is translated as CASSLAPRAGRAYEQYF.

The chain couples TRBV10-3 to TRBJ2-1; 10 bases align to TRBD1. This CDR3 region has 16 residues. In germline, CDR1 is ENHRY, CDR2 SYGVKD. V lost 3 bases, J lost 4 bases, and 6 bases stayed unmatched. This chain's CDR3 is CAISDHAGQGYNEQFF. CDR3 bases: TGTGCCATCAGTGATCACGCGGGACAGGGGTACAATGAGCAGTTCTTC.

Here the CDR3 DNA reads TGTGCCAGTGCCGGGGCCGACACCGGGGAGCTGTTTTTT. Protein product: CASAGADTGELFF. The chain links TRBV28 to TRBJ2-2; D possibly matches TRBD1 or TRBD2 (5 bases each). The germline gives CDR1 MDHEN, CDR2 SYDVKM. V gave up 9 bases and J gave up 3 bases, with 11 bases separating them. CDR3 size: 13 residues. The variable domain in full, completed from reference TRBV28 and TRBJ2-2, reads DVKVTQSSRYLVKRTGEKVFLECVQDMDHENMFWYRQDPGLGLRLIYFSYDVKMKEKGDIPEGYSVSREKKERFSLILESASTNQTSMYLCASAGADTGELFFGEGSRLTVL.

The V call is TRBV6-5, the J call TRBJ2-3; D is perhaps TRBD2 (6 bases). CDR3 length equals 15 residues. Trimming cost V 5 bases and J 7 bases, with 19 bases left between them. Germline V gene data show CDR1 as MNHEY and CDR2 as SVGAGI. The CDR3 nucleotides read TGTGCCAGCAGTCGGACTAATCGGCCGGGTAATACGCAGTATTTT. This encodes CASSRTNRPGNTQYF.

This chain joins TRBV6-5 and TRBJ1-1, with no clear D. This CDR3 has 13 residues. Trimming cost V 7 bases and J 4 bases, with 13 bases left between them. In germline, CDR1 is MNHEY, CDR2 SVGAGI. The CDR3 DNA reads TGTGCCAGCACCACCGAGTCGTTCACTGAAGCTTTCTTT. Protein: CASTTESFTEAFF.

This chain uses TRBV5-1 with TRBJ1-1; 7 nucleotides match TRBD1. Germline V gives CDR1 SGHRS, CDR2 YFSETQ. The CDR3 spans 16 residues. Losses at the gene ends were 1 base for V and 0 bases for J; bases not matched to a gene: 6. CDR3 loop: CASSLRPGQMNTEAFF. For the CDR3, the DNA is TGCGCCAGCAGCTTGAGGCCGGGACAGATGAACACTGAAGCTTTCTTT. Full variable domain (outside the CDR3, taken from reference TRBV5-1 and TRBJ1-1): KAGVTQTPRYLIKTRGQQVTLSCSPISGHRSVSWYQQTPGQGLQFLFEYFSETQRNKGNFPGRFSGRQFSNSRSEMNVSTLELGDSALYLCASSLRPGQMNTEAFFGQGTRLTVV.

This clone was counted only a few times. This sequence joins TRBV6-6 and TRBJ1-5, with D maybe TRBD1 (6 bases). This CDR3 spans 15 amino acids. Germline V lookup: CDR1 MNHNY, CDR2 SVGAGI (reference sequence). V lost 7 bases and J lost 0, with 13 bases in between. The CDR3 DNA follows: TGTGCCAGCACCGCGACAGGCTATAGCAATCAGCCCCAGCATTTT. Amino acid sequence: CASTATGYSNQPQHF.

This chain uses TRBV7-9 with TRBJ2-7; D unresolved. V dropped 8 bases and J dropped 3 bases, with 14 bases sitting between them. The CDR3 spans 13 residues. From germline, CDR1 is SEHNR and CDR2 FQNEAQ (reference sequence). The CDR3 DNA follows: TGTGCCAGCGGGTCCTACGGGTTCTACGAGCAGTACTTC. Translation gives CASGSYGFYEQYF.

In its sample, this clone was seen a few times. Different DNA sequences within this sample yield the same CDR3. CDR3: CASSSQGGPTEAFF. Written as DNA, the CDR3 is TGTGCCAGCAGCTCCCAGGGGGGCCCCACTGAAGCTTTCTTT. The rearrangement links TRBV7-2 to TRBJ1-1; TRBD1 matches at 7 bases. Germline-derived CDR1 and CDR2 are SGHTA and FQGNSA. This CDR3 is built from 14 residues. Trimming took 4 bases from V and 4 from J; bases not matched to a gene: 6.

The sample holds one count of this clone. This chain connects TRBV9 to TRBJ2-7; D is unresolved. The CDR3 has 15 amino acids. Trimming left V 3 bases short and J 2 bases short, with 15 bases between. Germline V gives CDR1 SGDLS, CDR2 YYNGEE. For the CDR3, the DNA is TGTGCCAGCAGCGGAATACCGGGCCGTACCTACGAGCAGTACTTC. Protein sequence: CASSGIPGRTYEQYF.

This rearrangement joins TRBV5-1 to TRBJ2-3, with D perhaps TRBD1 or TRBD2 (5 bases each). Germline V CDR1 and CDR2: SGHRS, YFSETQ. V lost 5 bases and J 2 bases, leaving 15 bases between the germline ends. The CDR3 is 15 residues long. CDR3 residues: CASRSEGRITDTQYF. For the CDR3, the DNA is TGCGCCAGCAGGAGCGAGGGACGCATCACAGATACGCAGTATTTT.

In the case of this clone: The same CDR3 also results from other DNA sequences found in this sample. J is TRBJ1-1 and V is TRBV28, with unresolved D. Germline V CDR1 and CDR2: MDHEN, SYDVKM. V lost 5 bases and J 1 base, leaving 8 bases between the germline ends. The CDR3 covers 13 residues. For the CDR3, the DNA is TGTGCCAGCAGTACCACAGAGAACACTGAAGCTTTCTTT. Translation gives CASSTTENTEAFF.

The genes are TRBV5-4 and TRBJ2-1; 13 positions match TRBD2. Germline V CDR1 and CDR2: SGHNT, YYREEE (reference sequence). The CDR3 is 16 residues long. V shed 4 bases, J shed 3 bases, and the junction held 4 bases outside the gene matches. The CDR3 sequence is CASSGGLAGLYNEQFF. The DNA for the CDR3 is TGTGCCAGCAGCGGGGGACTAGCGGGGCTCTACAATGAGCAGTTCTTC. The full variable domain, rest sourced from reference TRBV5-4 and TRBJ2-1, is ETGVTQSPTHLIKTRGQQVTLRCSSQSGHNTVSWYQQALGQGPQFIFQYYREEENGRGNFPPRFSGLQFPNYSSELNVNALELDDSALYLCASSGGLAGLYNEQFFGPGTRLTVL.

The genes are TRBV19 and TRBJ2-2, with a weak D call TRBD2 (5 bases). V shed 2 bases and J shed 0 bases, with 7 bases lying between them. The CDR3 runs to 15 residues. CDR1 is LNHDA and CDR2 is SQIVND in the germline V gene (reference sequence). CDR3 in amino acids: CASSILGANTGELFF. DNA of the CDR3: TGTGCCAGTAGTATACTGGGAGCGAACACCGGGGAGCTGTTTTTT.

This rearrangement joins TRBV7-2 to TRBJ2-3; a weak D match, TRBD2 (6 bases). V lost 8 bases, J lost 4 bases, and 19 bases lay in between. The CDR3 runs 15 residues. Germline V gene lookup returns CDR1 SGHTA and CDR2 FQGNSA. CDR3 in amino acids: CASRTSITTPDTQYF. CDR3 bases: TGTGCCAGCCGAACTAGCATCACGACCCCAGATACGCAGTATTTT.

V usage is TRBV2 and J usage is TRBJ2-2, with 9 nucleotides matching TRBD1. The V gene's germline CDR1 is SNHLY and CDR2 FYNNEI. Trimming cost V 7 bases and J 5 bases; bases outside gene matches: 5. The CDR3 has 14 amino acids. The CDR3 coding sequence is TGTGCCAGCACCGGGACAGGGCTGACCGGGGAGCTGTTTTTT. Its translation: CASTGTGLTGELFF.

In this sample, this clone turned up once. The J gene is TRBJ2-1, the V gene TRBV19, with TRBD2 matching over 9 bases. Germline V gene sequence: CDR1 LNHDA, CDR2 SQIVND (reference sequence). This CDR3 spans 15 amino acids. The J segment lost 8 bases and the V segment lost 3 bases, leaving 8 bases of the junction unmatched. CDR3 DNA sequence: TGTGCCAGTAGTATGGCAGCGGGAGGATTTGATGAGCAGTTCTTC. Protein sequence: CASSMAAGGFDEQFF. Variable domain in full (rest from reference TRBV19 and TRBJ2-1): DGGITQSPKYLFRKEGQNVTLSCEQNLNHDAMYWYRQDPGQGLRLIYYSQIVNDFQKGDIAEGYSVSREKKESFPLTVTSAQKNPTAFYLCASSMAAGGFDEQFFGPGTRLTVL.

V gene TRBV18 combines with J gene TRBJ2-2, with D perhaps TRBD2 (6 bases). The length of the CDR3 is 14 residues. V lost 2 bases, J lost 3 bases, and 7 bases lay in between. CDR1 is KGHSH, CDR2 LQKENI, per germline. The CDR3 DNA follows: TGTGCCAGCTCACCAAGGGACTACACCGGGGAGCTGTTTTTT. Its translation is CASSPRDYTGELFF.

The rearrangement uses TRBV9 and TRBJ2-7; no clear D. This CDR3 has 15 amino acids. Trimming shortened V by 4 bases and J by 1 base, and 15 bases separated the two germline ends. The germline V gene has CDR1 SGDLS and CDR2 YYNGEE. CDR3 DNA sequence: TGTGCCAGCAGCCCCCTGGGGTCCTATTCCTACGAGCAGTACTTC. Residues: CASSPLGSYSYEQYF.

The chain joins TRBV7-2 to TRBJ1-5; D remains unclear. Germline CDR1 is SGHTA and CDR2 is FQGNSA. The CDR3 extends over 14 amino acids. With 3 bases removed from V and 0 bases from J, the gap between germline ends came to 6 bases. CDR3 region: CASSFSGSNQPQHF. As DNA, the CDR3 is TGTGCCAGCAGCTTTTCAGGTAGCAATCAGCCCCAGCATTTT.

J is TRBJ2-7 and V is TRBV28; D is ambiguous. V was trimmed by 7 bases and J by 3 bases, leaving 19 bases between them. The germline V gene encodes CDR1 MDHEN and CDR2 SYDVKM. This CDR3 has 15 amino acids. CDR3 DNA sequence: TGTGCCAGCATACCGTTAGGGAACAAGAACTACGAGCAGTACTTC. Translation: CASIPLGNKNYEQYF.

This clone was recorded many times. The CDR3 sequence: CASSIRWGTGVPYEQYF. The CDR3 DNA reads TGTGCCAGCAGCATAAGGTGGGGGACTGGGGTCCCCTACGAGCAGTACTTC. V and J are TRBV11-2 and TRBJ2-7, with D possibly TRBD2 on 6 matching bases. Trimming removed 5 bases from V and 2 bases from J, with 22 bases in between. CDR3 length: 17 residues. The germline CDR1 and CDR2 sequences are SGHAT and FQNNGV. The whole variable domain, remainder taken from reference TRBV11-2 and TRBJ2-7, is EAGVAQSPRYKIIEKRQSVAFWCNPISGHATLYWYQQILGQGPKLLIQFQNNGVVDDSQLPKDRFSAERLKGVDSTLKIQPAKLEDSAVYLCASSIRWGTGVPYEQYFGPGTRLTVT.

The chain is built from TRBV16 and TRBJ1-1; D is possibly TRBD1 (5 bases). The germline V and J ends were trimmed by 4 bases and 2 bases, with 17 bases remaining between them. The CDR3 extends over 16 amino acids. CDR1 and CDR2 from the germline V gene are KGHSY and FQNENV. The CDR3 region is CASSLNGADSNTEAFF. The CDR3 DNA is TGTGCCAGCAGCCTAAACGGGGCGGACTCTAACACTGAAGCTTTCTTT.

This chain uses TRBV6-1 with TRBJ1-1; no firm D call. This CDR3 has 13 amino acids. CDR1 is MNHNS and CDR2 is SASEGT in the germline V gene. Trimming shortened V by 8 bases and J by 3 bases, and 13 bases separated the two germline ends. The CDR3 nucleotides read TGTGCCAGCGGGGAGCAGGCGGACACTGAAGCTTTCTTT. It codes for CASGEQADTEAFF.

The CDR3 DNA reads TGTGCCAGTAAGGATCCGGACGGCGGCAATCAGCCCCAGCATTTT. Encoded protein: CASKDPDGGNQPQHF. The rearrangement joins TRBV6-4 to TRBJ1-5; D remains unclear. Germline V gene data show CDR1 as MRHNA and CDR2 as SNTAGT. The CDR3 loop spans 15 amino acids. V lost 9 bases, J lost 2 bases, and 17 bases lay in between.

The chain employs TRBV2 and TRBJ1-1; D gene uncertain. Trimming stripped 7 bases from V and 1 base from J, with 10 bases between. Germline assignment: CDR1 SNHLY and CDR2 FYNNEI. The CDR3 length is 13 residues. CDR3 DNA sequence: TGTGCCAGCAATAAACTACAGAACACTGAAGCTTTCTTT. Amino acids: CASNKLQNTEAFF.